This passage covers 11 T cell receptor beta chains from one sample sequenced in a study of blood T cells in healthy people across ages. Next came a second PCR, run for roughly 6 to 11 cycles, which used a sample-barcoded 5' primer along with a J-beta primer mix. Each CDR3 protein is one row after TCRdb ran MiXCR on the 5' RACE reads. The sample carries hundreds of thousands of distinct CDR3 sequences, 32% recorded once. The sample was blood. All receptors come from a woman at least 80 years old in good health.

The CDR3 loop is CAWRRDGNTEAFF. In nucleotides, the CDR3 is TGTGCCTGGAGGAGGGATGGAAACACTGAAGCTTTCTTT. The rearrangement links TRBV30 to TRBJ1-1; no firm D call. Germline V CDR1 and CDR2: GTSNPN, SVGIG (reference sequence). The CDR3 spans 13 residues. V lost 3 bases and J 2 bases, leaving 10 bases between the germline ends. The complete variable domain, with remaining parts taken from reference TRBV30 and TRBJ1-1, reads SQTIHQWPATLVQPVGSPLSLECTVEGTSNPNLYWYRQAAGRGLQLLFYSVGIGQISSEVPQNLSASRPQDRQFILSSKKLLLSDSGFYLCAWRRDGNTEAFFGQGTRLTVV.

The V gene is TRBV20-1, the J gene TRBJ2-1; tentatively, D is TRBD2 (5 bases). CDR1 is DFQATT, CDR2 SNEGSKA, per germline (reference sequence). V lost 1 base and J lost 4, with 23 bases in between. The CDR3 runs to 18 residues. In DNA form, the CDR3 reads TGCAGTGCTAGAGCGTCGATAGGCCAGGTGCTAGCTTACAATGAGCAGTTCTTC. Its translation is CSARASIGQVLAYNEQFF.

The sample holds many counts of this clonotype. For the CDR3, the DNA is TGTGCCAGCGACCGGATCTCCTACAATGAGCAGTTCTTC. Its protein is CASDRISYNEQFF. This chain links TRBV2 with TRBJ2-1, with D unresolved. In germline, CDR1 is SNHLY, CDR2 FYNNEI. The CDR3 has 13 amino acids. The V and J ends lost 8 bases and 0 bases respectively, with 8 bases between them.

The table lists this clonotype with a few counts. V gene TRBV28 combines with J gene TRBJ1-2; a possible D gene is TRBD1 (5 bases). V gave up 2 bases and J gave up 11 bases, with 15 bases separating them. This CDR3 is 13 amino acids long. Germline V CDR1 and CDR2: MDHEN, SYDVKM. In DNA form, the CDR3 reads TGTGCCAGCAGTTTAGGCAGGCGGTACAGGTACACCTTC. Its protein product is CASSLGRRYRYTF.

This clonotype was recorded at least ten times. The CDR3 DNA reads as TGTGCCAGCAGCTTAGGGGTAGGCAGGGGGTCCTACAATGAGCAGTTCTTC. Translated: CASSLGVGRGSYNEQFF. The chain joins TRBV7-2 to TRBJ2-1; TRBD1 matches at 7 bases. V lost 1 base, J lost 1 base, and 7 bases stayed unmatched. This CDR3 has 17 residues. CDR1 and CDR2 from the germline V gene are SGHTA and FQGNSA.

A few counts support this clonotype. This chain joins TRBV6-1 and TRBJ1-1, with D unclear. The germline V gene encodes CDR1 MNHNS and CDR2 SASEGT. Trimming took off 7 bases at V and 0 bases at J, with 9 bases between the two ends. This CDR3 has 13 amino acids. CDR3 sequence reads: CASTGRMNTEAFF. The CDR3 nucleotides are TGTGCCAGCACCGGTCGGATGAACACTGAAGCTTTCTTT.

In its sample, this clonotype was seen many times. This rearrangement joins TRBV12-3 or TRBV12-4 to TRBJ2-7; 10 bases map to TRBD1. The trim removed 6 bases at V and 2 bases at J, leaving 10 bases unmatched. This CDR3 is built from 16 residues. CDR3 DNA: TGTGCCAGCAGCCCAAGGAGAGGGACAGGGGCCTACGAGCAGTACTTC. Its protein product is CASSPRRGTGAYEQYF.

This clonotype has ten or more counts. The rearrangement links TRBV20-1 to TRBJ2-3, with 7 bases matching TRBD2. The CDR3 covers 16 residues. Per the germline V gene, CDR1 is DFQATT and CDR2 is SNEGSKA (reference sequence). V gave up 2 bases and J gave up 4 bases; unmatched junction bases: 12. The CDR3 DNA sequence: TGCAGTGCTAGAACTGAAGTGGGCGGGGGAGCAGATACGCAGTATTTT. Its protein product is CSARTEVGGGADTQYF.

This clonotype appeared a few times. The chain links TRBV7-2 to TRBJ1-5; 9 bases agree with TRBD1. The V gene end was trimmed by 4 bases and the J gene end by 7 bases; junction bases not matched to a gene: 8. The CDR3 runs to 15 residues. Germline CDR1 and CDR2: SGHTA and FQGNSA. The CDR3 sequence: CASSSYRGRGQPQHF. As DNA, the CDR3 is TGTGCCAGCAGCTCCTACAGGGGGCGAGGGCAGCCCCAGCATTTT.

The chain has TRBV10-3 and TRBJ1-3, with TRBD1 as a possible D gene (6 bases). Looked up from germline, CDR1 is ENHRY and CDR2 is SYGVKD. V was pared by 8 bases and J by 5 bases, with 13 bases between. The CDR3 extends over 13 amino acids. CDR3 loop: CAILGGPRNTIYF. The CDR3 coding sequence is TGTGCCATCCTTGGGGGCCCCAGAAACACCATATATTTT.

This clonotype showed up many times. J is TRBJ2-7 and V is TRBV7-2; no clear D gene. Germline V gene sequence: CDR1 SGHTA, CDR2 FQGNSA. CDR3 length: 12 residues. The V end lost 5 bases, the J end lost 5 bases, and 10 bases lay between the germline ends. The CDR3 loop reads CASSPNLHEQYF. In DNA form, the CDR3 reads TGTGCCAGCAGCCCGAACCTCCACGAGCAGTACTTC.